The rows below give T cell receptor beta chains drawn from one sample of a study of blood T cell repertoires in COVID-19. Here immunoSEQ multiplex PCR was the method, and the copy in TCRdb shows in-frame clones only, minus some. Of 150,000 to 250,000 clones detected, almost 85% appear once; the ten largest clones hold about 6.9%. The sample was peripheral blood. The receptors here all came from a human donor with acute or convalescent COVID-19. The donor label of this sample is uncertain. CDR3s include the opening cysteine and the closing phenylalanine or tryptophan. The D gene is left open where the match is weak. Clone size is stated in some rows and not others, as once, few, many or a class when expanded.

V gene: TRBV24-1
clone size: few
J gene: TRBJ2-3
D gene: TRBD2
CDR3 protein: CATSDTSGKGTDTQYF
CDR3 DNA: TGTGCCACCAGTGATACTAGCGGGAAGGGCACAGATACGCAGTATTTT

V gene: TRBV3-1/TRBV3-2
clone size: .
J gene: TRBJ2-7
D gene: .
CDR3 protein: CASSQGRGGEQYF
CDR3 DNA: TGTGCCAGCAGCCAGGGCCGGGGTGGCGAGCAGTACTTC

V gene: TRBV2
clone size: .
J gene: TRBJ1-2
D gene: .
CDR3 protein: CASGKGGNGYTF
CDR3 DNA: TGTGCCAGCGGGAAGGGGGGGAATGGCTACACCTTC

V gene: TRBV2
clone size: .
J gene: TRBJ2-1
D gene: TRBD1
CDR3 protein: CASSGRDRASPLGEQFF
CDR3 DNA: TGTGCCAGCAGTGGCCGGGACAGGGCCTCCCCGCTGGGTGAGCAGTTCTTC

V gene: TRBV18
clone size: .
J gene: TRBJ2-7
D gene: TRBD1
CDR3 protein: CASSPATGASYEQYF
CDR3 DNA: TGTGCCAGCTCACCTGCGACAGGGGCCTCCTACGAGCAGTACTTC

V gene: TRBV5-1
clone size: .
J gene: TRBJ2-1
D gene: .
CDR3 protein: CASSSGQTLNEQFF
CDR3 DNA: TGCGCCAGCAGCTCGGGACAAACACTTAATGAGCAGTTCTTC

V gene: TRBV5-1
clone size: .
J gene: TRBJ2-5
D gene: TRBD1
CDR3 protein: CASSLVGQQETQYF
CDR3 DNA: TGCGCCAGCAGCTTGGTGGGACAGCAAGAGACCCAGTACTTC

V gene: TRBV23-1
clone size: once
J gene: TRBJ2-1
D gene: TRBD2
CDR3 protein: CASRDRAGGTYNEQFF
CDR3 DNA: TGCGCCAGCAGGGATCGAGCGGGAGGAACATACAATGAGCAGTTCTTC

V gene: TRBV19
clone size: .
J gene: TRBJ2-1
D gene: .
CDR3 protein: CASSLESHLYNEQFF
CDR3 DNA: TGTGCCAGTAGTCTGGAGAGTCACCTTTACAATGAGCAGTTCTTC

V gene: TRBV2
clone size: .
J gene: TRBJ1-2
D gene: .
CDR3 protein: CASRAGPTYGYTF
CDR3 DNA: TGTGCCAGCAGAGCGGGACCGACCTATGGCTACACCTTC

V gene: TRBV24-1
clone size: once
J gene: TRBJ2-3
D gene: .
CDR3 protein: CATSPGLDTQYF
CDR3 DNA: TGTGCCACCAGTCCAGGTTTGGATACGCAGTATTTT

V gene: TRBV6-5
clone size: .
J gene: TRBJ1-4
D gene: TRBD1
CDR3 protein: CASRTGEKLFF
CDR3 DNA: TGTGCCAGCAGGACAGGGGAAAAACTGTTTTTT

V gene: TRBV7-2
clone size: once
J gene: TRBJ1-2
D gene: TRBD1
CDR3 protein: CASSSRDRGWGYTF
CDR3 DNA: TGTGCCAGCAGCTCCCGGGACAGGGGCTGGGGCTACACCTTC

V gene: TRBV5-6
clone size: few
J gene: TRBJ1-6
D gene: TRBD1
CDR3 protein: CASSMGTGGNTKNSPLHF
CDR3 DNA: TGTGCCAGCAGCATGGGGACAGGGGGCAACACCAAGAATTCACCCCTCCACTTT

V gene: TRBV4-3
clone size: once
J gene: TRBJ2-3
D gene: TRBD1
CDR3 protein: CASSRQLRDRGADTQYF
CDR3 DNA: TGCGCCAGCAGTCGCCAACTCCGGGACAGGGGGGCAGATACGCAGTATTTT

V gene: TRBV5-8
clone size: .
J gene: TRBJ2-5
D gene: TRBD1
CDR3 protein: CASSFGTAQETQYF
CDR3 DNA: TGTGCCAGCAGCTTCGGGACAGCACAAGAGACCCAGTACTTC

V gene: TRBV3-1/TRBV3-2
clone size: .
J gene: TRBJ2-3
D gene: .
CDR3 protein: CASSQDQGSSRSTDTQYF
CDR3 DNA: TGTGCCAGCAGCCAAGATCAGGGCAGCAGCCGAAGCACAGATACGCAGTATTTT

V gene: TRBV10-3
clone size: .
J gene: TRBJ2-7
D gene: TRBD2
CDR3 protein: CAISESRTGGSYEQYF
CDR3 DNA: TGTGCCATCAGTGAGTCGAGAACGGGGGGCTCCTACGAGCAGTACTTC

V gene: TRBV7-6
clone size: .
J gene: TRBJ1-5
D gene: TRBD1
CDR3 protein: CASSRGQFQHF
CDR3 DNA: TGTGCCAGCAGCCGGGGACAGTTCCAGCATTTT

V gene: TRBV7-2
clone size: .
J gene: TRBJ2-7
D gene: .
CDR3 protein: CASSAQQGAYEQYF
CDR3 DNA: TGTGCCAGCAGCGCCCAACAGGGAGCCTACGAGCAGTACTTC

V gene: TRBV10-3
clone size: .
J gene: TRBJ1-1
D gene: TRBD1
CDR3 protein: CAISETGLTEAFF
CDR3 DNA: TGTGCCATCAGCGAGACAGGGCTCACTGAAGCTTTCTTT

V gene: TRBV7-2
clone size: .
J gene: TRBJ2-7
D gene: .
CDR3 protein: CASSIARDLTGQYF
CDR3 DNA: TGTGCCAGCAGCATCGCTAGAGACTTAACGGGGCAGTACTTC

V gene: TRBV6-5
clone size: .
J gene: TRBJ1-2
D gene: TRBD1
CDR3 protein: CASRMGQGVAYGYTF
CDR3 DNA: TGTGCCAGCAGGATGGGACAGGGAGTGGCCTATGGCTACACCTTC

V gene: TRBV5-4
clone size: few
J gene: TRBJ2-2
D gene: .
CDR3 protein: CASSYPQGRNTGELFF
CDR3 DNA: TGTGCCAGCAGCTACCCTCAGGGTCGAAACACCGGGGAGCTGTTTTTT

V gene: TRBV7-9
clone size: .
J gene: TRBJ2-5
D gene: TRBD2
CDR3 protein: CASSLGTSGNQETQYF
CDR3 DNA: TGTGCCAGCAGTTTGGGGACTAGCGGAAACCAAGAGACCCAGTACTTC

V gene: TRBV7-2
clone size: once
J gene: TRBJ2-5
D gene: .
CDR3 protein: CASSSQVGGQTQYF
CDR3 DNA: TGTGCCAGCAGTTCGCAAGTCGGGGGGCAGACCCAGTACTTC

V gene: TRBV6-2/TRBV6-3
clone size: .
J gene: TRBJ2-1
D gene: TRBD2
CDR3 protein: CASSSILAGYYNEQFF
CDR3 DNA: TGTGCCAGCAGTTCTATTCTAGCGGGATATTACAATGAGCAGTTCTTC

V gene: TRBV19
clone size: few
J gene: TRBJ1-5
D gene: .
CDR3 protein: CASSIRQWNSNQPQHF
CDR3 DNA: TGTGCCAGTAGTATTCGACAGTGGAATAGCAATCAGCCCCAGCATTTT

V gene: TRBV30
clone size: .
J gene: TRBJ1-6
D gene: TRBD1
CDR3 protein: CAWSVRGTAGSPLHF
CDR3 DNA: TGTGCCTGGAGTGTACGGGGGACAGCAGGGTCACCCCTCCACTTT

V gene: TRBV6-1
clone size: .
J gene: TRBJ1-3
D gene: .
CDR3 protein: CASSERPLGLTDSGNTIYF
CDR3 DNA: TGTGCCAGCAGTGAAAGGCCACTGGGGCTGACGGACTCTGGAAACACCATATATTTT

V gene: TRBV28
clone size: .
J gene: TRBJ1-2
D gene: TRBD1
CDR3 protein: CASSSSGTGGYTF
CDR3 DNA: TGTGCCAGCAGTTCATCCGGGACAGGAGGCTACACCTTC

V gene: TRBV21-1
clone size: .
J gene: TRBJ2-1
D gene: .
CDR3 protein: CASSNAGNEFF
CDR3 DNA: TGTGCCAGCAGCAATGCCGGGAACGAGTTCTTC

V gene: TRBV19
clone size: once
J gene: TRBJ2-2
D gene: TRBD1
CDR3 protein: CASSGRTGSIGELFF
CDR3 DNA: TGTGCCAGTAGTGGGCGGACAGGGTCGATCGGGGAGCTGTTTTTT

V gene: TRBV19
clone size: .
J gene: TRBJ1-2
D gene: TRBD1
CDR3 protein: CASSIQGGDYGYTF
CDR3 DNA: TGTGCCAGTAGTATACAGGGGGGCGACTATGGCTACACCTTC

V gene: TRBV5-8
clone size: .
J gene: TRBJ2-3
D gene: TRBD2
CDR3 protein: CASSAPGLAGPRDTQYF
CDR3 DNA: TGTGCCAGCAGCGCGCCGGGACTAGCGGGTCCGAGGGATACGCAGTATTTT

V gene: TRBV7-2
clone size: .
J gene: TRBJ1-1
D gene: .
CDR3 protein: CASSLNRVGTEAFF
CDR3 DNA: TGTGCCAGCAGTTTGAACAGGGTTGGCACTGAAGCTTTCTTT

V gene: TRBV30
clone size: .
J gene: TRBJ1-1
D gene: .
CDR3 protein: CAWRKRDTEAFF
CDR3 DNA: TGTGCCTGGAGAAAGAGAGACACTGAAGCTTTCTTT

V gene: TRBV12-5
clone size: .
J gene: TRBJ2-3
D gene: .
CDR3 protein: CASGLNTDTQYF
CDR3 DNA: TGTGCTAGTGGTCTAAATACAGATACGCAGTATTTT

V gene: TRBV7-9
clone size: .
J gene: TRBJ2-3
D gene: .
CDR3 protein: CASSFSFTDTQYF
CDR3 DNA: TGTGCCAGCAGCTTTTCCTTCACAGATACGCAGTATTTT

V gene: TRBV30
clone size: .
J gene: TRBJ1-6
D gene: .
CDR3 protein: CAWSQDARNSPLHF
CDR3 DNA: TGTGCCTGGAGTCAGGATGCTCGTAATTCACCCCTCCACTTT

V gene: TRBV5-5
clone size: .
J gene: TRBJ2-7
D gene: .
CDR3 protein: CASSLGHYEQYF
CDR3 DNA: TGTGCCAGCAGCTTGGGTCACTACGAGCAGTACTTC

V gene: TRBV28
clone size: .
J gene: TRBJ2-3
D gene: .
CDR3 protein: CASTVSSGLSTDTQYF
CDR3 DNA: TGTGCCAGCACCGTGAGCAGCGGGCTCAGCACAGATACGCAGTATTTT

V gene: TRBV6-5
clone size: .
J gene: TRBJ2-1
D gene: TRBD1
CDR3 protein: CASSRQGYNEQFF
CDR3 DNA: TGTGCCAGCAGCCGACAGGGCTACAATGAGCAGTTCTTC

V gene: TRBV19
clone size: .
J gene: TRBJ2-1
D gene: TRBD1
CDR3 protein: CASSIFWGQGMNEQFF
CDR3 DNA: TGTGCCAGTAGTATATTTTGGGGACAGGGGATGAATGAGCAGTTCTTC

V gene: TRBV5-6
clone size: .
J gene: TRBJ1-2
D gene: TRBD1
CDR3 protein: CASSSGQTNYGYTF
CDR3 DNA: TGTGCCAGCAGCTCGGGACAGACTAACTATGGCTACACCTTC

V gene: TRBV3-1/TRBV3-2
clone size: .
J gene: TRBJ2-3
D gene: TRBD2
CDR3 protein: CASSQPPGLAAPGDTQYF
CDR3 DNA: TGTGCCAGCAGCCAGCCCCCGGGACTAGCGGCCCCCGGAGATACGCAGTATTTT

V gene: TRBV7-9
clone size: once
J gene: TRBJ1-5
D gene: TRBD1
CDR3 protein: CASSTVAGTGNNQPQHF
CDR3 DNA: TGTGCCAGCAGCACCGTGGCGGGGACAGGGAACAATCAGCCCCAGCATTTT

V gene: TRBV3-1/TRBV3-2
clone size: few
J gene: TRBJ2-1
D gene: TRBD1
CDR3 protein: CASSHPRQGEQFF
CDR3 DNA: TGTGCCAGCAGCCATCCCCGACAGGGGGAGCAGTTCTTC

V gene: TRBV9
clone size: .
J gene: TRBJ2-3
D gene: TRBD2
CDR3 protein: CASSQGTSGGNTQYF
CDR3 DNA: TGTGCCAGCAGCCAAGGGACTAGCGGAGGAAATACGCAGTATTTT

V gene: TRBV2
clone size: .
J gene: TRBJ1-2
D gene: TRBD1
CDR3 protein: CASSLGQGYGYTF
CDR3 DNA: TGTGCCAGCAGTTTGGGACAGGGATATGGCTACACCTTC

V gene: TRBV9
clone size: .
J gene: TRBJ2-1
D gene: .
CDR3 protein: CASSVAGGGGEQFF
CDR3 DNA: TGTGCCAGCAGCGTAGCTGGGGGGGGCGGTGAGCAGTTCTTC

V gene: TRBV12-3/TRBV12-4
clone size: .
J gene: TRBJ1-1
D gene: TRBD1
CDR3 protein: CASSLGTGIEAFF
CDR3 DNA: TGTGCCAGCAGTTTAGGGACAGGGATTGAAGCTTTCTTT

V gene: TRBV5-4
clone size: .
J gene: TRBJ2-1
D gene: .
CDR3 protein: CASSLNNPLYNEQFF
CDR3 DNA: TGTGCCAGCAGCTTGAACAATCCCCTTTACAATGAGCAGTTCTTC

V gene: TRBV3-1/TRBV3-2
clone size: .
J gene: TRBJ1-5
D gene: .
CDR3 protein: CASSQSGGRGPQHF
CDR3 DNA: TGTGCCAGCAGCCAATCCGGGGGTCGGGGGCCCCAGCATTTT

V gene: TRBV9
clone size: .
J gene: TRBJ2-7
D gene: TRBD1
CDR3 protein: CASSVVGQGPTEQYF
CDR3 DNA: TGTGCCAGCAGCGTAGTTGGACAGGGGCCGACCGAGCAGTACTTC

V gene: TRBV7-2
clone size: .
J gene: TRBJ1-1
D gene: .
CDR3 protein: CASSSQGNTEAFF
CDR3 DNA: TGTGCCAGCAGCTCACAGGGGAACACTGAAGCTTTCTTT

V gene: TRBV19
clone size: .
J gene: TRBJ2-6
D gene: TRBD1
CDR3 protein: CASSDPGTGILSGANVLTF
CDR3 DNA: TGTGCCAGTAGTGACCCCGGGACAGGGATTCTCTCTGGGGCCAACGTCCTGACTTTC

V gene: TRBV11-1
clone size: .
J gene: TRBJ2-5
D gene: .
CDR3 protein: CASSAGLQETQYF
CDR3 DNA: TGTGCCAGCAGCGCCGGGTTACAAGAGACCCAGTACTTC

V gene: TRBV24-1
clone size: .
J gene: TRBJ2-2
D gene: TRBD1
CDR3 protein: CATRGQINTGELFF
CDR3 DNA: TGTGCCACCAGGGGACAGATAAACACCGGGGAGCTGTTTTTT